What follows is one TCR beta chain and its context. The CDR3 loop spans 19 amino acids. Germline V gives CDR1 MNHEY, CDR2 SVGEGT. Trimming stripped 0 bases from V and 1 base from J, with 21 bases between. Reverse transcription of about 0.45 to 1 ug RNA was performed with random hexamers. TCRdb analysed the immunoSEQ multiplex PCR reads with MiXCR anew, one entry per CDR3 protein. The sample includes about 300,000 distinct CDR3 sequences, approximately 85% of them seen just once. This specimen belongs to a study of CD8 T cells in Susac syndrome. TEMRA cells were FACS-enriched, with CD8+ and CD4+ T cells isolated negatively.

The receptor's source is a human donor with multiple sclerosis. Sample: CD8+ T cells from PBMCs. The chain joins TRBV6-2 or TRBV6-3 to TRBJ1-1; a weak D match, TRBD1 (5 bases). The CDR3 sequence: CASSYSSKRGFSTNTEAFF. CDR3 DNA sequence: TGTGCCAGCAGTTACTCTTCGAAACGGGGGTTTTCAACGAACACTGAAGCTTTCTTT.